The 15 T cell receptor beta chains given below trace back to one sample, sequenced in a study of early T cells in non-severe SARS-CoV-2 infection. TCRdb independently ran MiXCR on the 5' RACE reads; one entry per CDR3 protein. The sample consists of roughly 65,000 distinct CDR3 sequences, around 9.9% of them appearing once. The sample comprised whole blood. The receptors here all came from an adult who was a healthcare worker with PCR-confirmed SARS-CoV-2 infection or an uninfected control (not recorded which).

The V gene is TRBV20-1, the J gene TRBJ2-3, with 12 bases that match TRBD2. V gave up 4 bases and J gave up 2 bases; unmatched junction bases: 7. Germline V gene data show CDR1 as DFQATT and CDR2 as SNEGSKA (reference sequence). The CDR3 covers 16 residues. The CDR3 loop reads CSANPLAGGNTDTQYF. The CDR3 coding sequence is TGCAGTGCTAATCCCCTAGCGGGAGGGAACACAGATACGCAGTATTTT.

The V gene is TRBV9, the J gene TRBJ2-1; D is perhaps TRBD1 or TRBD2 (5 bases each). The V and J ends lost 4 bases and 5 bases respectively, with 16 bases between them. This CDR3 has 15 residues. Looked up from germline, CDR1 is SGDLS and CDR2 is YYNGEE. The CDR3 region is CASSLRPGPNNEQFF. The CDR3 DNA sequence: TGTGCCAGCAGCCTACGTCCGGGGCCCAACAATGAGCAGTTCTTC.

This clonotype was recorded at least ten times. For the CDR3, the DNA is TGTGCCAGCAGCCACAGGGACTCCTACAATGAGCAGTTCTTC. Translated, it gives CASSHRDSYNEQFF. The rearrangement links TRBV11-2 to TRBJ2-1, with a possible D match to TRBD1 (6 bases). The CDR3 extends over 14 amino acids. V was cut by 5 bases and J by 0 bases, with 8 bases left in between. In germline, CDR1 is SGHAT, CDR2 FQNNGV.

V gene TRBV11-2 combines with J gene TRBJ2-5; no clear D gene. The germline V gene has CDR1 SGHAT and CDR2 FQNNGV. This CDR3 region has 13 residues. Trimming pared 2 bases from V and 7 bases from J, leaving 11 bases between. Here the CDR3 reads CASSLSGLGTQYF. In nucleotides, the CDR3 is TGTGCCAGCAGCTTATCGGGCCTTGGGACCCAGTACTTC.

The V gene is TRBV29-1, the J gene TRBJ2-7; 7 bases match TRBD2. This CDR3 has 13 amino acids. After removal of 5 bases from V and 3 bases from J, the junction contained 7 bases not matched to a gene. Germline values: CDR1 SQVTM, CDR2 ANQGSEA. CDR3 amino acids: CSVFFAGDYEQYF. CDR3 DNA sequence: TGCAGCGTTTTTTTCGCGGGGGACTACGAGCAGTACTTC.

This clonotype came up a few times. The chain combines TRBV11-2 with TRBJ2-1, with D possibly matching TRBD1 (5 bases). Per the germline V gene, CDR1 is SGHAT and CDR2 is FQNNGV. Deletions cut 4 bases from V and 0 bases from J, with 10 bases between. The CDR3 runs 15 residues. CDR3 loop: CASSSGASSYNEQFF. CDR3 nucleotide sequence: TGTGCCAGCAGCTCTGGGGCCAGCTCCTACAATGAGCAGTTCTTC.

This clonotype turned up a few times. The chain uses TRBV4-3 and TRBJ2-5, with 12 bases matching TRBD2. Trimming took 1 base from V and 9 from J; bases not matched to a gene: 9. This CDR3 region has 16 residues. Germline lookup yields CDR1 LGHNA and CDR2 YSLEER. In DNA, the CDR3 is TGCGCCAGCAGCCAAGGGACTAGCGGGGTCTTGGGGTCCCAGTACTTC. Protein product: CASSQGTSGVLGSQYF.

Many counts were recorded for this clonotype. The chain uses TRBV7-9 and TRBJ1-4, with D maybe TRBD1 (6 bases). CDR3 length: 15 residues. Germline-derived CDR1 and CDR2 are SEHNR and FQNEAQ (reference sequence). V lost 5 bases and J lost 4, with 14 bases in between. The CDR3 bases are TGTGCCAGCAGCCGCGGACAGCCCTATAATGAAAAACTGTTTTTT. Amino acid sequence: CASSRGQPYNEKLFF.

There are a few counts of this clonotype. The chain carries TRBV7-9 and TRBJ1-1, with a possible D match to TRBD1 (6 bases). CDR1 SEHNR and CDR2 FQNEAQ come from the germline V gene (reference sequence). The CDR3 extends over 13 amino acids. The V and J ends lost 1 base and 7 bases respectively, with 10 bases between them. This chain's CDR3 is CASSLVGGYEAFF. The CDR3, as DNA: TGTGCCAGCAGCTTAGTAGGGGGGTATGAAGCTTTCTTT.

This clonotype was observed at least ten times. The CDR3 loop is CASSVGLDSSYEQYF. The CDR3 DNA reads TGTGCCAGCAGCGTCGGTTTGGACAGCTCCTACGAGCAGTACTTC. This chain connects TRBV9 to TRBJ2-7; TRBD1 is a possible D gene (6 bases). CDR3 size: 15 residues. V shed 2 bases and J shed 0 bases, with 12 bases lying between them. From germline, CDR1 is SGDLS and CDR2 YYNGEE. The variable domain in full, with the rest retrieved from reference TRBV9 and TRBJ2-7, is DSGVTQTPKHLITATGQRVTLRCSPRSGDLSVYWYQQSLDQGLQFLIQYYNGEERAKGNILERFSAQQFPDLHSELNLSSLELGDSALYFCASSVGLDSSYEQYFGPGTRLTVT.

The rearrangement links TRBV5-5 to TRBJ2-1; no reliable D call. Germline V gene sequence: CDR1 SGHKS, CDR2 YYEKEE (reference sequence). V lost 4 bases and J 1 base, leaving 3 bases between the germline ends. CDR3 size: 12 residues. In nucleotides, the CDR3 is TGTGCCAGCAGCATATCCTACAATGAGCAGTTCTTC. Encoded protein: CASSISYNEQFF.

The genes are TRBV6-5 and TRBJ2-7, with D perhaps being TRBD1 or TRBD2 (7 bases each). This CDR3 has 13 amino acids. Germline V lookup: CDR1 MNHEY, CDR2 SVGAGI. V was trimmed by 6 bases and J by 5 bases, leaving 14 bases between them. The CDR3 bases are TGTGCCAGCAGCCCAGGGGGGGTTCACGAGCAGTACTTC. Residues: CASSPGGVHEQYF.

The CDR3 DNA reads as TGTGCCAGCAGCTTACAGCCGACGATCACAGATACGCAGTATTTT. It translates to CASSLQPTITDTQYF. The chain carries TRBV7-9 and TRBJ2-3; D remains ambiguous. V dropped 2 bases and J dropped 2 bases, with 11 bases sitting between them. CDR1 SEHNR and CDR2 FQNEAQ come from the germline V gene (reference sequence). The CDR3 totals 15 residues. The variable domain in full, with the rest retrieved from reference TRBV7-9 and TRBJ2-3, is DTGVSQNPRHKITKRGQNVTFRCDPISEHNRLYWYRQTLGQGPEFLTYFQNEAQLEKSRLLSDRFSAERPKGSFSTLEIQRTEQGDSAMYLCASSLQPTITDTQYFGPGTRLTVL.

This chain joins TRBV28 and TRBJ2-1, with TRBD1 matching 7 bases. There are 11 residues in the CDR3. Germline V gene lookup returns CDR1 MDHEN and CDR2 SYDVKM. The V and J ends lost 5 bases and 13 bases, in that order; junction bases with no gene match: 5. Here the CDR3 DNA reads TGTGCCAGCAGTCCAGACAGGGCCCAGTTCTTC. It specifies CASSPDRAQFF.

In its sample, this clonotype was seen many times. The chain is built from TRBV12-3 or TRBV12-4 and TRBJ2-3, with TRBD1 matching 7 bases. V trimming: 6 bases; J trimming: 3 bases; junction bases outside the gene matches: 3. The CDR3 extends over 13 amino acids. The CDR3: CASSLQGTDTQYF. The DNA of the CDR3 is TGTGCCAGCAGCTTACAGGGGACAGATACGCAGTATTTT.